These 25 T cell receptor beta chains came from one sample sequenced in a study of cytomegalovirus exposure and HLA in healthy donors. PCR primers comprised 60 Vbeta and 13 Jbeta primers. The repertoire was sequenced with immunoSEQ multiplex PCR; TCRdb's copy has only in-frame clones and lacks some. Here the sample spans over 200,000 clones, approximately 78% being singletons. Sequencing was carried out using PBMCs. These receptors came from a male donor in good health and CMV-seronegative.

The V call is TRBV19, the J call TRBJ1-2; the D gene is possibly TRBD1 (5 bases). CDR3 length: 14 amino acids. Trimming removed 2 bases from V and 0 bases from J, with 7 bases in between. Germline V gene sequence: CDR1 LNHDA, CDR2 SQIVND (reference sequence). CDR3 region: CASSITGANYGYTF. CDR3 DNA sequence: TGTGCCAGTAGTATAACAGGAGCTAACTATGGCTACACCTTC.

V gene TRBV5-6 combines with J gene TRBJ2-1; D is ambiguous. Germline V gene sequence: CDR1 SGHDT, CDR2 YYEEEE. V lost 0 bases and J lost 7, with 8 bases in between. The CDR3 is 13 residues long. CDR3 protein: CASSLASRNEQFF. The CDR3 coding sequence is TGTGCCAGCAGCTTGGCTTCTAGGAATGAGCAGTTCTTC.

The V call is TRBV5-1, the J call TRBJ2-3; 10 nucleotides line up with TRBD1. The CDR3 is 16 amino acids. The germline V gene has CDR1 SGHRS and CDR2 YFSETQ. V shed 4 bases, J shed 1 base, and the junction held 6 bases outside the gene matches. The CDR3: CASSPAGTGGTDTQYF. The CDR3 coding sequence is TGCGCCAGCAGCCCGGCGGGGACAGGGGGCACAGATACGCAGTATTTT.

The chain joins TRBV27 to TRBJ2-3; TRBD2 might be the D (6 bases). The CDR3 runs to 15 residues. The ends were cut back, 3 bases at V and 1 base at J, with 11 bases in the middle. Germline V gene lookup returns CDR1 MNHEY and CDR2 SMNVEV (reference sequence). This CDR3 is CASSLIADGTDTQYF. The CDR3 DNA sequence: TGTGCCAGCAGTTTGATAGCGGACGGCACAGATACGCAGTATTTT.

CDR3 nucleotide sequence: TGTGCCAGCAAGGGCCGGAGGGAAAAACTGTTTTTT. As protein: CASKGRREKLFF. This chain connects TRBV27 to TRBJ1-4; no clear D gene. V gave up 7 bases and J gave up 8 bases, with 11 bases separating them. Germline V lookup: CDR1 MNHEY, CDR2 SMNVEV (reference sequence). The CDR3 is 12 amino acids.

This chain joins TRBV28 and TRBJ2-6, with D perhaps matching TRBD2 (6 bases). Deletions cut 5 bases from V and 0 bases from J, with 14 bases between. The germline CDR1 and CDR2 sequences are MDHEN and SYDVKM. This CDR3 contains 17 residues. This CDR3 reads CASSAGFFNSGANVLTF. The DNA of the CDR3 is TGTGCCAGCAGTGCGGGATTTTTTAACTCTGGGGCCAACGTCCTGACTTTC.

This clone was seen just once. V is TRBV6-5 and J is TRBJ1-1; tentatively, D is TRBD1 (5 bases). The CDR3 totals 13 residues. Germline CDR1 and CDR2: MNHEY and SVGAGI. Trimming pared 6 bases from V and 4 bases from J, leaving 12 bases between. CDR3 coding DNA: TGTGCCAGCAGAGAGGTTAGGGGCACTGAAGCTTTCTTT. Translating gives CASREVRGTEAFF.

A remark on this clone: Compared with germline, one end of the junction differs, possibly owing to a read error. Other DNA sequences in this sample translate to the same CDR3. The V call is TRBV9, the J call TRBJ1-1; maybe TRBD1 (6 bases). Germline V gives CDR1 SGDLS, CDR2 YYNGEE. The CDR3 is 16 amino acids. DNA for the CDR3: TGTGCCAGCAGCGTAGGGGCAGGGGCGATCAACACTGAGGCTTTCTTT. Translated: CASSVGAGAINTEAFF. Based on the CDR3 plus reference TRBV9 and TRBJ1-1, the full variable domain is DSGVTQTPKHLITATGQRVTLRCSPRSGDLSVYWYQQSLDQGLQFLIQYYNGEERAKGNILERFSAQQFPDLHSELNLSSLELGDSALYFCASSVGAGAINTEAFFGQGTRLTVV.

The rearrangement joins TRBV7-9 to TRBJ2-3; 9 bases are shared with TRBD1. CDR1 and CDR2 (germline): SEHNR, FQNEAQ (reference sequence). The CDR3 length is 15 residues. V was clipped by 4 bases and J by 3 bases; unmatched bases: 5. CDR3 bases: TGTGCCAGCAGCTCACCGACAGGGGGAACAGATACGCAGTATTTT. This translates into CASSSPTGGTDTQYF.

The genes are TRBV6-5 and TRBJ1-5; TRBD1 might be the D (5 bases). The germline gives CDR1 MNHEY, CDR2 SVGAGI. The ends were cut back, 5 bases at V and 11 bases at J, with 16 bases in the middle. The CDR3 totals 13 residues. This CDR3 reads CASSEDRTNSQHF. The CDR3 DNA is TGTGCCAGCAGTGAAGACAGAACCAACTCCCAGCATTTT.

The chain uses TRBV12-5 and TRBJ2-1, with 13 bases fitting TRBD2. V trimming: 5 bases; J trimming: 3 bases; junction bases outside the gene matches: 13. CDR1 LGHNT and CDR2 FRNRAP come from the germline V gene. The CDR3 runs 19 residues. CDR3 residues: CASGETGTSGIPIYNEQFF. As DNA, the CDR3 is TGTGCTAGTGGTGAGACCGGGACTAGCGGGATTCCCATCTACAATGAGCAGTTCTTC.

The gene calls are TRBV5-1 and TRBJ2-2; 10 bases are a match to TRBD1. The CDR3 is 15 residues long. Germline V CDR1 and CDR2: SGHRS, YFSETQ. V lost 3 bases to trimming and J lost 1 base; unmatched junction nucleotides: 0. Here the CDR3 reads CASSWDRGNTGELFF. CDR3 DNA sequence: TGCGCCAGCAGCTGGGACAGGGGGAACACCGGGGAGCTGTTTTTT.

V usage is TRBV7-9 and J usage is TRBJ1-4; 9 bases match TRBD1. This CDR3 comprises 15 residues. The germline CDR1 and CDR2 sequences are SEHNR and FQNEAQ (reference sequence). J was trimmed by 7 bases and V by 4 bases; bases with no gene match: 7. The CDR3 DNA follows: TGTGCCAGCAGCTCGGGCGGACAGGGGAGTGAAAAACTGTTTTTT. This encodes CASSSGGQGSEKLFF.

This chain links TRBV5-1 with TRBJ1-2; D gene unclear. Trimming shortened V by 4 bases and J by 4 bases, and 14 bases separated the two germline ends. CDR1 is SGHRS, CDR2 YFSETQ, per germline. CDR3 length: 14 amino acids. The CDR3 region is CASSRSGQTYGYTF. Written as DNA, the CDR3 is TGCGCCAGCAGCCGATCGGGTCAGACCTATGGCTACACCTTC. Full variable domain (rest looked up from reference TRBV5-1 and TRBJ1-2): KAGVTQTPRYLIKTRGQQVTLSCSPISGHRSVSWYQQTPGQGLQFLFEYFSETQRNKGNFPGRFSGRQFSNSRSEMNVSTLELGDSALYLCASSRSGQTYGYTFGSGTRLTVV.

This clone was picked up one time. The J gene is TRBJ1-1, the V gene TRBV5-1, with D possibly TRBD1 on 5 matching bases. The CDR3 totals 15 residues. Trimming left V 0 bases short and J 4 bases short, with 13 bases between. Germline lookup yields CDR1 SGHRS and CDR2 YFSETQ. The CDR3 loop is CASSLAGGEGTEAFF. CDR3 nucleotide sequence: TGCGCCAGCAGCTTGGCGGGGGGGGAGGGCACTGAAGCTTTCTTT.

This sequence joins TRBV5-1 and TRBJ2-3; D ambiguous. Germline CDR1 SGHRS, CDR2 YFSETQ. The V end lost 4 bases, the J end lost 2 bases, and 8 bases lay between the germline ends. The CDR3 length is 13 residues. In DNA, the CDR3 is TGCGCCAGCAGCCCTACCGACACAGATACGCAGTATTTT. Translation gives CASSPTDTDTQYF.

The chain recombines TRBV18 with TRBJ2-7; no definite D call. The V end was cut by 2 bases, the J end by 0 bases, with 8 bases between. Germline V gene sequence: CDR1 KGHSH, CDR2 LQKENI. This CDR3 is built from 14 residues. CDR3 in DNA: TGTGCCAGCTCACCAGAGCTGAGCTCCTACGAGCAGTACTTC. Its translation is CASSPELSSYEQYF.

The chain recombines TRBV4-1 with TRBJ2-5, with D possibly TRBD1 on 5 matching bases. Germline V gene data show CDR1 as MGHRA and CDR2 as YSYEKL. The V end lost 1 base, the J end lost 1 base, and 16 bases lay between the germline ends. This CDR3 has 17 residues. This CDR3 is CASSQGLGRAIQETQYF. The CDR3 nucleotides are TGCGCCAGCAGCCAAGGCTTAGGCAGGGCAATCCAAGAGACCCAGTACTTC.

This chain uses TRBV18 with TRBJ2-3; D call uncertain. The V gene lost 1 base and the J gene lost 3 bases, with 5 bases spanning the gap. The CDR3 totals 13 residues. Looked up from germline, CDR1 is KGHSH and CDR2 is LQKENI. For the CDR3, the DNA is TGTGCCAGCTCACCACGAGTGACAGATACGCAGTATTTT. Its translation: CASSPRVTDTQYF.

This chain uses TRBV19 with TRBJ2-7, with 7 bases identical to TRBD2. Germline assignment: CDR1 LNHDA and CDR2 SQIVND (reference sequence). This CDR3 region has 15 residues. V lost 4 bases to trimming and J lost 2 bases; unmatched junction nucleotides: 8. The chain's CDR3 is CASSNAGRPPYEQYF. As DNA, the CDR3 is TGTGCCAGTAGTAACGCCGGGAGGCCGCCCTACGAGCAGTACTTC.

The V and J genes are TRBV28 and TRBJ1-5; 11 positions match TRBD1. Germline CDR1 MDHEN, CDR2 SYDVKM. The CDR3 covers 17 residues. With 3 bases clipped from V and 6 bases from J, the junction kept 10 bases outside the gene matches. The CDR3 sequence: CASSFGTGGLPTQPQHF. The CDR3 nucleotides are TGTGCCAGCAGTTTCGGGACAGGGGGACTCCCAACTCAGCCCCAGCATTTT.

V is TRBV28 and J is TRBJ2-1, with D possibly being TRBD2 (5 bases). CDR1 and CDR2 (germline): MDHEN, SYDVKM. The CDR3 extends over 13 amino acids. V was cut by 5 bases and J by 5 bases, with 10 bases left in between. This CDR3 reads CASSPGLDNEQFF. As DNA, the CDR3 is TGTGCCAGCAGTCCTGGACTTGACAATGAGCAGTTCTTC.

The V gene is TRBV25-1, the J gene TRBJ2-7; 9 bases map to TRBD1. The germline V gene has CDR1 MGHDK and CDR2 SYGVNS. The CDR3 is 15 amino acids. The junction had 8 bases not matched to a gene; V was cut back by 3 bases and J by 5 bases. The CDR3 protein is CASSDPGTGSHEQYF. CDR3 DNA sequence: TGTGCCAGCAGTGACCCCGGGACAGGGTCCCACGAGCAGTACTTC.

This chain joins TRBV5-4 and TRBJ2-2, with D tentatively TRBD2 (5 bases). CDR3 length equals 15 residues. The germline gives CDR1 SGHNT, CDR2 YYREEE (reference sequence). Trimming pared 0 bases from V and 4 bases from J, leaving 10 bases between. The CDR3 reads CASSLDPGFTGELFF. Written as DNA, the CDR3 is TGTGCCAGCAGCTTGGATCCGGGATTCACCGGGGAGCTGTTTTTT. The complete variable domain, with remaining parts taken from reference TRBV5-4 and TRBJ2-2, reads ETGVTQSPTHLIKTRGQQVTLRCSSQSGHNTVSWYQQALGQGPQFIFQYYREEENGRGNFPPRFSGLQFPNYSSELNVNALELDDSALYLCASSLDPGFTGELFFGEGSRLTVL.

As DNA, the CDR3 is TGTGCCAGCAGCCAAGATGGGTACAGGAGTAATTCACCCCTCCACTTT. Its protein product is CASSQDGYRSNSPLHF. This chain uses TRBV4-2 with TRBJ1-6, with D possibly matching TRBD1 (5 bases). V gave up 0 bases and J gave up 6 bases, with 12 bases separating them. The germline gives CDR1 LGHNA, CDR2 YNFKEQ. There are 16 residues in the CDR3.